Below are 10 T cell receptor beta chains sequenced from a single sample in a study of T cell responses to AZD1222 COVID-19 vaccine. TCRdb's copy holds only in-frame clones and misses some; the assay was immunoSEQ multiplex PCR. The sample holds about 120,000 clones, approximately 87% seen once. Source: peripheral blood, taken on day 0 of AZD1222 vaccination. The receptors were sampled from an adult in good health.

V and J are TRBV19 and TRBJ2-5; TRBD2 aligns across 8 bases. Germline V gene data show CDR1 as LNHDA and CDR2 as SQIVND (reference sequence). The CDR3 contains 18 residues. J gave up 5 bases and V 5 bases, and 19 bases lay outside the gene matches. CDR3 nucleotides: TGTGCCAGTAGTCAAGGACTAGCTCTCAGGAGCTTTGGGGAGACCCAGTACTTC. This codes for CASSQGLALRSFGETQYF. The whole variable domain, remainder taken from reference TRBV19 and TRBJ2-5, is DGGITQSPKYLFRKEGQNVTLSCEQNLNHDAMYWYRQDPGQGLRLIYYSQIVNDFQKGDIAEGYSVSREKKESFPLTVTSAQKNPTAFYLCASSQGLALRSFGETQYFGPGTRLLVL.

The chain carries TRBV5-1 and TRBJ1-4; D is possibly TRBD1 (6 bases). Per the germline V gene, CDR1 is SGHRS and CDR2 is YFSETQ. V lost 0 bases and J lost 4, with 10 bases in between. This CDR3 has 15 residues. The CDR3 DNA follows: TGCGCCAGCAGCTTGGCGACAGGTCTTAATGAAAAACTGTTTTTT. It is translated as CASSLATGLNEKLFF. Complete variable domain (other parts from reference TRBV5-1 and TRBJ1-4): KAGVTQTPRYLIKTRGQQVTLSCSPISGHRSVSWYQQTPGQGLQFLFEYFSETQRNKGNFPGRFSGRQFSNSRSEMNVSTLELGDSALYLCASSLATGLNEKLFFGSGTQLSVL.

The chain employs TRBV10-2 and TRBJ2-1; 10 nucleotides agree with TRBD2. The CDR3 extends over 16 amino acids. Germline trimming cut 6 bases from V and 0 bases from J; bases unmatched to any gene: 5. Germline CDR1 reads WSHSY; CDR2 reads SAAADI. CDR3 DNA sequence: TGCGCCAGCAGCGGGACTAGCGAGAGCTCCTACAATGAGCAGTTCTTC. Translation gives CASSGTSESSYNEQFF.

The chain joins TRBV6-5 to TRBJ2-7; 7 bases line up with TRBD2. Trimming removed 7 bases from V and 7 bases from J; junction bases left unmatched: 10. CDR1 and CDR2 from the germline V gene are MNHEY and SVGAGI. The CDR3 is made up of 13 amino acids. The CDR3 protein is CASNPGTKGEQYF. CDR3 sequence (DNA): TGTGCCAGCAATCCCGGGACTAAAGGAGAGCAGTACTTC.

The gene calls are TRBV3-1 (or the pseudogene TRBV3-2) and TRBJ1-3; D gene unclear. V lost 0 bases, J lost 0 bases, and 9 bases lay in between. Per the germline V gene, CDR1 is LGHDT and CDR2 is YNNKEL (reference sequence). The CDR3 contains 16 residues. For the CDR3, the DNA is TGTGCCAGCAGCCAAGATAGGCTACACTCTGGAAACACCATATATTTT. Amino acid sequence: CASSQDRLHSGNTIYF.

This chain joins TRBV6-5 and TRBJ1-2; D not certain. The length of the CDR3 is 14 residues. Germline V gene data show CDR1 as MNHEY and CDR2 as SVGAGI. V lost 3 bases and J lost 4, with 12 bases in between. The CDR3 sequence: CASSYTGSAYGYTF. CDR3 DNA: TGTGCCAGCAGTTATACTGGGTCTGCCTATGGCTACACCTTC.

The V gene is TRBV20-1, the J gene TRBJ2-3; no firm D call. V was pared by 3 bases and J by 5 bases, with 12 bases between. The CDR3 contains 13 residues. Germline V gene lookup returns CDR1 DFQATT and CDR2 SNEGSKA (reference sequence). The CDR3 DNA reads TGCAGTGCTAGTACCCTCATGGGAGATACGCAGTATTTT. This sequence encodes CSASTLMGDTQYF.

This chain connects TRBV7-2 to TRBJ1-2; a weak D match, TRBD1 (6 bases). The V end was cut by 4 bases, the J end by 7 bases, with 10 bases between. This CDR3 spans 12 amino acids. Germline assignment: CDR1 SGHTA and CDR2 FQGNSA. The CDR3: CASSSNRVGYTF. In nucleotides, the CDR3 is TGTGCCAGCAGCTCAAACAGGGTTGGCTACACCTTC.

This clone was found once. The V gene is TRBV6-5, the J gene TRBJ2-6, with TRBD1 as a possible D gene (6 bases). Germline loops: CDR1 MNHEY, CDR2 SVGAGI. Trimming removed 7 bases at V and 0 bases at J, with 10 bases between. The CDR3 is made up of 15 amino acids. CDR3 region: CASTLQGSGANVLTF. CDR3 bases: TGTGCCAGCACTTTACAGGGCTCTGGGGCCAACGTCCTGACTTTC.

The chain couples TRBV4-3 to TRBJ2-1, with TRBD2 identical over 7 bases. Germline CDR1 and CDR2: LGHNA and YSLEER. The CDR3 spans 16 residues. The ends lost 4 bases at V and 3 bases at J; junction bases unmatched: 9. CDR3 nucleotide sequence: TGCGCCAGCAGCCGAGACCGTAGCGGGTTCTACAATGAGCAGTTCTTC. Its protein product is CASSRDRSGFYNEQFF.